This TCR beta chain was identified in a study of cytomegalovirus exposure and HLA in healthy donors. General study findings and limits: TCR beta sequences reportedly predicted most subjects' HLA-A and HLA-B alleles accurately.

As regards this clone: Its antigen is unidentified.

PCR primers comprised 60 Vbeta and 13 Jbeta primers. The protocol was immunoSEQ multiplex PCR, while the TCRdb copy is restricted to in-frame clones and leaves out a portion. The profile covers about 180,000 clones, with 84% appearing a single time and around 1.2% taken by the ten largest. Sequenced: PBMCs. The clonotype comes from a girl aged 2 to 9 in good health and CMV-seropositive.

CDR3 amino acids: CASSEQGLSPLHF. In DNA, the CDR3 is TGTGCCAGCAGTGAGCAGGGGCTGTCACCCCTCCACTTT. The V call is TRBV2, the J call TRBJ1-6, with D perhaps matching TRBD1 (6 bases). Germline V lookup: CDR1 SNHLY, CDR2 FYNNEI. V was shortened by 3 bases and J by 10 bases, with 10 bases between the two germline ends. This CDR3 region has 13 residues.